One and the same sample provided the 9 T cell receptor beta chains below, sequenced in a study of blood T cell repertoires in COVID-19. The table came from immunoSEQ multiplex PCR; TCRdb's copy has only in-frame clones and leaves some out. The table lists some 68,000 clones, roughly 88% of them singletons, with under 0.6% in the top ten. Sequenced material: peripheral blood. The receptors here all came from a man aged 50-59 years with COVID-19, enrolled during active disease.

This sequence joins TRBV29-1 and TRBJ2-7; 8 bases agree with TRBD1. CDR1 and CDR2 (germline): SQVTM, ANQGSEA. The CDR3 spans 13 residues. V lost 4 bases and J lost 2; bases outside the gene matches: 4. The CDR3 coding sequence is TGCAGCGTTGGCTCGGGACAGGCCTACGAGCAGTACTTC. This sequence encodes CSVGSGQAYEQYF.

This chain joins TRBV6-5 and TRBJ1-2; 9 bases are a match to TRBD1. V dropped 4 bases and J dropped 7; count of bases not matched to a gene: 10. Looked up from germline, CDR1 is MNHEY and CDR2 is SVGAGI. The CDR3 loop spans 15 amino acids. The CDR3 is CASSSLGGQGFGYTF. As DNA, the CDR3 is TGTGCCAGCAGTTCCCTCGGGGGACAGGGTTTTGGCTACACCTTC.

The chain couples TRBV7-8 to TRBJ2-3, with TRBD2 identical over 8 bases. Germline CDR1 reads SGHVS; CDR2 reads FQNEAQ. Unmatched junction bases numbered 7, after V lost 5 bases and J lost 6 bases. The CDR3 spans 14 residues. The CDR3 reads CASSKAGERDTQYF. The DNA of the CDR3 is TGTGCCAGCAGCAAAGCGGGAGAACGTGATACGCAGTATTTT.

The rearrangement uses TRBV6-6 and TRBJ2-5; 8 bases are a match to TRBD2. The CDR3 runs to 12 residues. V lost 8 bases to trimming and J lost 4 bases; unmatched junction nucleotides: 3. The germline gives CDR1 MNHNY, CDR2 SVGAGI (reference sequence). Written as DNA, the CDR3 is TGTGCCAGCGCGGGAGGAGGAGAGACCCAGTACTTC. Its protein product is CASAGGGETQYF.

This clone has just one count. The chain links TRBV10-3 to TRBJ1-1; D unresolved. Trimming removed 7 bases from V and 1 base from J, with 10 bases in between. Germline CDR1 and CDR2: ENHRY and SYGVKD. This CDR3 has 13 amino acids. The CDR3 DNA reads TGTGCCATCAATTTACAGAAGAACACTGAAGCTTTCTTT. This encodes CAINLQKNTEAFF.

This chain connects TRBV19 to TRBJ2-7; 7 bases match TRBD1. V was pared by 5 bases and J by 1 base, with 14 bases of the junction left unmatched. This CDR3 contains 17 residues. The germline V gene has CDR1 LNHDA and CDR2 SQIVND (reference sequence). CDR3 DNA: TGTGCCAGTAGTCCTCTCGCCGACAGGGCGACTTCCTACGAGCAGTACTTC. It codes for CASSPLADRATSYEQYF.

The chain employs TRBV28 and TRBJ1-5; a weak D match, TRBD1 (6 bases). Germline V gene data show CDR1 as MDHEN and CDR2 as SYDVKM. Trimming cost V 6 bases and J 7 bases, with 19 bases left between them. CDR3 length: 15 residues. The CDR3 spells CASSPIELRGQPQHF. The CDR3 DNA reads TGTGCCAGCAGCCCCATTGAACTCAGGGGCCAGCCCCAGCATTTT.

This chain joins TRBV7-6 and TRBJ2-1, with D uncertain. V was clipped by 5 bases and J by 0 bases, with 11 bases between them. CDR3 length: 15 residues. CDR1 is SGHVS and CDR2 is FNYEAQ in the germline V gene. CDR3 DNA: TGTGCCAGCAGCCCCACATGGAGCTCCTACAATGAGCAGTTCTTC. The encoded protein is CASSPTWSSYNEQFF.

This chain links TRBV29-1 with TRBJ2-1; 16 bases map to TRBD2. CDR3 length: 17 residues. Trimming took 4 bases from V and 4 from J; bases not matched to a gene: 7. The germline CDR1 and CDR2 sequences are SQVTM and ANQGSEA. The CDR3 here is CSVAQGLAGGVYNEQFF. CDR3 in DNA: TGCAGCGTTGCCCAGGGACTAGCGGGAGGGGTATACAATGAGCAGTTCTTC.